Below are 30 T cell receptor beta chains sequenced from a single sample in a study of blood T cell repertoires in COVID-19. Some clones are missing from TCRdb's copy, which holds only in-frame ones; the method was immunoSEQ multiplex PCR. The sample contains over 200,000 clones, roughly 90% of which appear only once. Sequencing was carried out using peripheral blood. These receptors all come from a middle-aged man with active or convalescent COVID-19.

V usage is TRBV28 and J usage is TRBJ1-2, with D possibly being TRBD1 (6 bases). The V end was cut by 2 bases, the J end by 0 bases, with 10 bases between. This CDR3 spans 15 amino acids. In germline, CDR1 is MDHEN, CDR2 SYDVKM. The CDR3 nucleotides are TGTGCCAGCAGTTTAATACAGGGATCTAACTATGGCTACACCTTC. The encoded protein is CASSLIQGSNYGYTF.

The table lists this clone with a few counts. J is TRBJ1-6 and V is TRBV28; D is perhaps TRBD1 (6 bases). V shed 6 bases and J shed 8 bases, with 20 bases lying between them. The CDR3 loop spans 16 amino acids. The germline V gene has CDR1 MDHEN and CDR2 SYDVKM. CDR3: CASSLQGYTWYSPLHF. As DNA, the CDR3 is TGTGCCAGCAGCCTACAGGGATATACTTGGTATTCACCCCTCCACTTT.

CDR3 loop: CASSRDRGLGETQYF. The DNA for the CDR3 is TGTGCCAGCAGCCGGGACAGGGGGCTGGGGGAGACCCAGTACTTC. The chain carries TRBV5-4 and TRBJ2-5; 12 bases line up with TRBD1. Germline V gives CDR1 SGHNT, CDR2 YYREEE (reference sequence). After removal of 4 bases from V and 5 bases from J, the junction contained 6 bases not matched to a gene. CDR3 size: 15 residues.

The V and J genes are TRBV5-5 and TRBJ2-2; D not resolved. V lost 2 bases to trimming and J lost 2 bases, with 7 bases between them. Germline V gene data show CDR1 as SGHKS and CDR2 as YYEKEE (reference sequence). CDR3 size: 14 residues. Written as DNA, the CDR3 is TGTGCCAGCAGCTTCCTAATAAACACCGGGGAGCTGTTTTTT. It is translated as CASSFLINTGELFF.

The CDR3 spells CASSQQFSGGYEAFF. The CDR3 DNA is TGTGCCAGCAGCCAACAGTTCTCAGGGGGGTACGAAGCTTTCTTT. This rearrangement joins TRBV4-2 to TRBJ1-1, with 7 bases lining up with TRBD1. V was clipped by 2 bases and J by 8 bases; unmatched bases: 11. Per the germline V gene, CDR1 is LGHNA and CDR2 is YNFKEQ. The CDR3 consists of 15 residues.

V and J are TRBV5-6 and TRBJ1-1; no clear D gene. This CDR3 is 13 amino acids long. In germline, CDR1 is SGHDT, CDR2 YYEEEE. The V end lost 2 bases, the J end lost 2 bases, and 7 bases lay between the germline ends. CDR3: CASSLQPNTEAFF. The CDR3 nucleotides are TGTGCCAGCAGCTTACAGCCAAACACTGAAGCTTTCTTT.

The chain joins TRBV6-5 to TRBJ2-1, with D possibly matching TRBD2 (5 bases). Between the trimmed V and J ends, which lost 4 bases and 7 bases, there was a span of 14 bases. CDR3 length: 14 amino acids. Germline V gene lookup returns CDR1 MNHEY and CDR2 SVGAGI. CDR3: CASSFDSGLNEQFF. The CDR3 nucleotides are TGTGCCAGCAGTTTCGACTCGGGGTTGAATGAGCAGTTCTTC.

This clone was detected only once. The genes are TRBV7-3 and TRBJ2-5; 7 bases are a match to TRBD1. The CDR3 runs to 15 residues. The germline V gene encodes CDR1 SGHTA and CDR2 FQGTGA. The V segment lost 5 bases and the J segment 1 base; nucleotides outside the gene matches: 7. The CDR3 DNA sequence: TGTGCCAGCAGCCCAAGGACAGGTCCCCAAGAGACCCAGTACTTC. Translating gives CASSPRTGPQETQYF.

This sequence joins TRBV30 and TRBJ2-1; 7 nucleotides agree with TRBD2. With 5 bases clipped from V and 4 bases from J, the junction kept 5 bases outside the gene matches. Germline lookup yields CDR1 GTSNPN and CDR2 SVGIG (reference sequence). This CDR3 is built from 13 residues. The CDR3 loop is CAWAIAGYNEQFF. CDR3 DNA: TGTGCCTGGGCGATAGCGGGTTACAATGAGCAGTTCTTC.

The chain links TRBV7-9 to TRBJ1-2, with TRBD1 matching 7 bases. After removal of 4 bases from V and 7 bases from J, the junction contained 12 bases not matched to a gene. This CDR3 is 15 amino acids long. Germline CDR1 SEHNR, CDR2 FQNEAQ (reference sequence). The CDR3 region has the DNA TGTGCCAGCAGCTATCCGGGACAGCCAAGAGCTGGCTACACCTTC. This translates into CASSYPGQPRAGYTF.

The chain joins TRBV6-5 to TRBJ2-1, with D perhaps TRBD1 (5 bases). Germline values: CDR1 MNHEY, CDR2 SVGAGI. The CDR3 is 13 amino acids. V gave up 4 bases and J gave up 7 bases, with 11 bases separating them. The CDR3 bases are TGTGCCAGCAGTTTCGCCCCAGGGAATGAGCAGTTCTTC. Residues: CASSFAPGNEQFF.

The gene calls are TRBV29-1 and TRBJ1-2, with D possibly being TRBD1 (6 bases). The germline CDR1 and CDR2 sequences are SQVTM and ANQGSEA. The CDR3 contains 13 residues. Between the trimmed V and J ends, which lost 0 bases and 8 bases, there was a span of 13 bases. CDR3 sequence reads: CSVEEPGTRGYTF. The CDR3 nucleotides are TGCAGCGTTGAAGAGCCCGGGACACGGGGCTACACCTTC.

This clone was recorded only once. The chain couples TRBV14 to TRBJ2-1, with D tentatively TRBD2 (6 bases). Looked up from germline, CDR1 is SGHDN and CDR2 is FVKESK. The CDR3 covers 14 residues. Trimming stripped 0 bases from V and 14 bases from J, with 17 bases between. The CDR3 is CASSQEASGRREFF. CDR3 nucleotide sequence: TGTGCCAGCAGCCAAGAGGCAAGCGGGCGGAGGGAGTTCTTC.

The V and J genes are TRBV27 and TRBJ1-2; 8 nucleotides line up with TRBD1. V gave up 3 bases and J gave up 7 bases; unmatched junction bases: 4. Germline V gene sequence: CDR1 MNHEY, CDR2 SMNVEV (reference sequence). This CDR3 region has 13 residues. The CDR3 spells CASSFTGTGGYTF. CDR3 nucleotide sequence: TGTGCCAGCAGTTTCACCGGGACAGGTGGCTACACCTTC.

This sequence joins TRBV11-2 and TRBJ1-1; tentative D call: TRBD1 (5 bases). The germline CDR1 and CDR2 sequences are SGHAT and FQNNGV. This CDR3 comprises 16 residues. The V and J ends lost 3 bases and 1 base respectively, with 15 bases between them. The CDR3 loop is CASSFWTAGKNTEAFF. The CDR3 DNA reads TGTGCCAGCAGCTTTTGGACGGCAGGGAAGAACACTGAAGCTTTCTTT.

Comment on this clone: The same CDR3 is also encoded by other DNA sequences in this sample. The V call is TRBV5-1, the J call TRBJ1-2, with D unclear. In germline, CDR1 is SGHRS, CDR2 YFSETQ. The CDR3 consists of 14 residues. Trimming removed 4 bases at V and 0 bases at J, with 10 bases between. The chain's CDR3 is CASSRDRANYGYTF. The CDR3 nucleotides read TGCGCCAGCAGCCGTGACCGGGCTAACTATGGCTACACCTTC.

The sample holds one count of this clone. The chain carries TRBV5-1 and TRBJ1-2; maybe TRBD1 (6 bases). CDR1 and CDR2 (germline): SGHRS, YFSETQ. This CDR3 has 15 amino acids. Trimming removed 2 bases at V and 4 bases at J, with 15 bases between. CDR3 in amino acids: CASSLHPQGPYGYTF. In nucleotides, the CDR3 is TGCGCCAGCAGCTTACACCCACAGGGCCCCTATGGCTACACCTTC.

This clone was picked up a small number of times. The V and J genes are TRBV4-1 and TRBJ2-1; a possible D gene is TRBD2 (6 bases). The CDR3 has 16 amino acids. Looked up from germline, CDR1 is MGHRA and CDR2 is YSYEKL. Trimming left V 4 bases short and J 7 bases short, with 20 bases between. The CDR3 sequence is CASSRFTGLAGNEQFF. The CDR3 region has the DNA TGCGCCAGCAGCCGATTCACGGGACTGGCGGGAAATGAGCAGTTCTTC.

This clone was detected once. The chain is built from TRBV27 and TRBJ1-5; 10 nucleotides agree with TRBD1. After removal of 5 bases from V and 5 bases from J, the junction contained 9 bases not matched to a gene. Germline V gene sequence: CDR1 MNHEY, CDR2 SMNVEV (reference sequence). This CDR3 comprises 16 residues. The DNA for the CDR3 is TGTGCCAGCAGTCCTAGGACAGGGGGGGTCGATCAGCCCCAGCATTTT. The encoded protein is CASSPRTGGVDQPQHF.

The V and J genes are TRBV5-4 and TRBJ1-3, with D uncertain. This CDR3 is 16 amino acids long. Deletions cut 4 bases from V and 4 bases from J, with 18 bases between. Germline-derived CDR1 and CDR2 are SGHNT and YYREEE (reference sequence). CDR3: CASSLGGSTSGNTIYF. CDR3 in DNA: TGTGCCAGCAGCCTAGGCGGGAGTACGTCGGGAAACACCATATATTTT. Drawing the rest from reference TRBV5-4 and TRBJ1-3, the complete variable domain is ETGVTQSPTHLIKTRGQQVTLRCSSQSGHNTVSWYQQALGQGPQFIFQYYREEENGRGNFPPRFSGLQFPNYSSELNVNALELDDSALYLCASSLGGSTSGNTIYFGEGSWLTVV.

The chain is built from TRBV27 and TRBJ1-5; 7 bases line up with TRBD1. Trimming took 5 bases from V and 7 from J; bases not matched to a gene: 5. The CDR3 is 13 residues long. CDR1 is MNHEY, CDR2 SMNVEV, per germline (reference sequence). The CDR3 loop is CASSPTGTQPQHF. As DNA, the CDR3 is TGTGCCAGCAGTCCGACAGGGACCCAGCCCCAGCATTTT.

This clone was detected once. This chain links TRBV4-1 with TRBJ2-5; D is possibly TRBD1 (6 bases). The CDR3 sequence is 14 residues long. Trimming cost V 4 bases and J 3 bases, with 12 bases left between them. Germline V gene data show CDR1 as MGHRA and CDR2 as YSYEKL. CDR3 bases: TGCGCCAGCAGCCGGGCGGACAGTAAAGAGACCCAGTACTTC. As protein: CASSRADSKETQYF.

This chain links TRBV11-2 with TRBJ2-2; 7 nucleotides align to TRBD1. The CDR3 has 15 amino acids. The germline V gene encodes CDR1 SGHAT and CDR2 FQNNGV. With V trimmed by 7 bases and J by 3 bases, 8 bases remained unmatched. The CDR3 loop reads CASIDRAGYTGELFF. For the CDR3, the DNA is TGTGCCAGCATCGACAGGGCTGGGTACACCGGGGAGCTGTTTTTT.

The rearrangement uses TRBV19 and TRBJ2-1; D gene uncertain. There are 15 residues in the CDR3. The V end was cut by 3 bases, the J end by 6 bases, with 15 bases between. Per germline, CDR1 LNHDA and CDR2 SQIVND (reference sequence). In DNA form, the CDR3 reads TGTGCCAGTAGTATGTCCCTAGTTCTGATCAATGAGCAGTTCTTC. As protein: CASSMSLVLINEQFF.

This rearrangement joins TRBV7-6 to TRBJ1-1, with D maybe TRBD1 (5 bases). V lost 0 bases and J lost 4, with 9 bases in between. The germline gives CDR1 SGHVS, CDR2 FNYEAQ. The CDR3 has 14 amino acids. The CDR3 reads CASSLAGGGTEAFF. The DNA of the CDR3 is TGTGCCAGCAGCTTAGCCGGGGGGGGCACTGAAGCTTTCTTT.

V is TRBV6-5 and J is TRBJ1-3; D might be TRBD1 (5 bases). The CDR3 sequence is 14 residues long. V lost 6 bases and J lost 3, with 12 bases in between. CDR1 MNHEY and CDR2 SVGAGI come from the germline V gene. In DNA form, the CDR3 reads TGTGCCAGCAGCCGAACAGGAGTTGGAAACACCATATATTTT. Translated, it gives CASSRTGVGNTIYF.

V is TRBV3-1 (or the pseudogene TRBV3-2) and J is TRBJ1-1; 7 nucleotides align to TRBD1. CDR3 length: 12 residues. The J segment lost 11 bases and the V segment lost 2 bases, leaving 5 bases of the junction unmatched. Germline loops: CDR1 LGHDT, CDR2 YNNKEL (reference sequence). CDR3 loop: CASSQSQGRAFF. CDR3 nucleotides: TGTGCCAGCAGCCAATCACAGGGGAGGGCTTTCTTT.

CDR3 in DNA: TGTGCCAGCAGCCTTTGGGGAGCCCGCATTAATGAAAAACTGTTTTTT. Encoded protein: CASSLWGARINEKLFF. V is TRBV27 and J is TRBJ1-4; D remains ambiguous. From germline, CDR1 is MNHEY and CDR2 SMNVEV (reference sequence). The CDR3 totals 16 residues. Trimming took 6 bases from V and 4 from J, leaving 18 bases between them. The full variable domain, in which reference TRBV27 and TRBJ1-4 provide the parts outside the CDR3, is EAQVTQNPRYLITVTGKKLTVTCSQNMNHEYMSWYRQDPGLGLRQIYYSMNVEVTDKGDVPEGYKVSRKEKRNFPLILESPSPNQTSLYFCASSLWGARINEKLFFGSGTQLSVL.

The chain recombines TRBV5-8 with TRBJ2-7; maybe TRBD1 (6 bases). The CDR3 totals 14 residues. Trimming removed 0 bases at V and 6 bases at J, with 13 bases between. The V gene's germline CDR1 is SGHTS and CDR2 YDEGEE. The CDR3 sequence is CASSLAQGSREQYF. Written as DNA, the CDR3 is TGTGCCAGCAGCTTGGCACAGGGATCACGCGAGCAGTACTTC.

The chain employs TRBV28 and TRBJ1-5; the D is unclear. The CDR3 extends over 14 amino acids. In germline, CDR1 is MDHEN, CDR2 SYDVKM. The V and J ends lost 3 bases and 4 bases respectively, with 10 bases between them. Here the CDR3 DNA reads TGTGCCAGCAGTTTCTTACTGAGGAATCAGCCCCAGCATTTT. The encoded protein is CASSFLLRNQPQHF.